This T cell receptor (beta chain) was retrieved from a study of T cells in localized non-small cell lung cancer. CDR1 and CDR2 (germline): SGHNT, YENEEA. There are 13 residues in the CDR3. The V gene lost 3 bases and the J gene lost 6 bases, with 9 bases spanning the gap. Assay used: immunoSEQ multiplex PCR; TCRdb lists only in-frame clones, some missing. Of about 45,000 clones listed, approximately 81% are singletons. The chain carries TRBV11-3 and TRBJ2-1; D is ambiguous. Sample: peripheral blood mononuclear cells, taken before any cancer treatment. This TCR came from a man aged 35 to 70 with stage III lung adenocarcinoma. The chain's CDR3 is CASSFSQFNEQFF. The CDR3 DNA reads TGTGCCAGCAGCTTCTCCCAGTTCAATGAGCAGTTCTTC. The whole variable domain, remainder taken from reference TRBV11-3 and TRBJ2-1, is EAGVVQSPRYKIIEKKQPVAFWCNPISGHNTLYWYLQNLGQGPELLIRYENEEAVDDSQLPKDRFSAERLKGVDSTLKIQPAELGDSAVYLCASSFSQFNEQFFGPGTRLTVL.